The rows below give T cell receptor beta chains drawn from one sample of a study of cytomegalovirus exposure and HLA in healthy donors. Profiled with immunoSEQ multiplex PCR; TCRdb holds only in-frame clones, not every one. This table has 140,000 or so clones, 74% appearing once. The specimen was PBMCs. The receptors shown here come from a man between 18 and 35 years old in good health and CMV-seropositive. Each CDR3 is given with its conserved first and last residue. D genes are given only for firm matches.

v_call,d_call,cdr3_aa
TRBV5-6,TRBD2,CASSRRTSATDTQYF
TRBV7-2,TRBD2,CASSSAGLAGGAEQFF
TRBV29-1,TRBD1,CSVGDRGPGELFF
TRBV5-1,-,CASSRGIPQETQYF
TRBV4-1,TRBD2,CASSQSSSGSNRGTQYF
TRBV18,-,CASSYSGANVLTF
TRBV5-1,-,CASSLLTDTQYF
TRBV19,TRBD1,CASTPTGPYEKLFF
TRBV6-6,-,CASSPQVTRDEQFF
TRBV6-6,TRBD1,CASKGQGVANTGELFF
TRBV5-1,TRBD1,CASSYGQVITGELFF
TRBV4-1,TRBD1,CASSQDKGAGTEAFF
TRBV2,TRBD1,CASSYGTGQETQYF